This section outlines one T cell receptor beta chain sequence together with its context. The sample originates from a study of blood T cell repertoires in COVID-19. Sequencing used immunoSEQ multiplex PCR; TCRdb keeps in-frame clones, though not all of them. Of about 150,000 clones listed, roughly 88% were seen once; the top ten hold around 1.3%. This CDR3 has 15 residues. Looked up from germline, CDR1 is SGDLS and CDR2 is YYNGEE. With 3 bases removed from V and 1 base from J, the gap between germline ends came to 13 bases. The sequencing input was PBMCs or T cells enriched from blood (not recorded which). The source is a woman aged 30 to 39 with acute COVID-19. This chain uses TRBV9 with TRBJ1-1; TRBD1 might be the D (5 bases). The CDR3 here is CASSAEQEGNTEAFF. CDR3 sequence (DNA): TGTGCCAGCAGCGCTGAACAGGAGGGGAACACTGAAGCTTTCTTT.